This T cell receptor (beta chain) came from a study of early T cells in non-severe SARS-CoV-2 infection. In the study overall: Sequencing input comprised bulk RNA from unsorted whole blood; chain pairing was not available.

This clonotype was observed at least ten times. A single record per CDR3 protein comes from TCRdb applying MiXCR to the 5' RACE reads. Among about 33,000 distinct CDR3 sequences listed, around 4.6% were seen once. Germline values: CDR1 MNHNS, CDR2 SASEGT. CDR3 length: 17 amino acids. The V gene lost 3 bases and the J gene lost 0 bases, with 17 bases spanning the gap. The sample was whole blood. The sequence came from an adult who was a healthcare worker with PCR-confirmed SARS-CoV-2 infection or an uninfected control (not recorded which). The V gene is TRBV6-1, the J gene TRBJ1-2; no definite D call. The DNA for the CDR3 is TGTGCCAGCAGTGATCCAGGCAGGAGTCGCGCTAACTATGGCTACACCTTC. Translated, it gives CASSDPGRSRANYGYTF.